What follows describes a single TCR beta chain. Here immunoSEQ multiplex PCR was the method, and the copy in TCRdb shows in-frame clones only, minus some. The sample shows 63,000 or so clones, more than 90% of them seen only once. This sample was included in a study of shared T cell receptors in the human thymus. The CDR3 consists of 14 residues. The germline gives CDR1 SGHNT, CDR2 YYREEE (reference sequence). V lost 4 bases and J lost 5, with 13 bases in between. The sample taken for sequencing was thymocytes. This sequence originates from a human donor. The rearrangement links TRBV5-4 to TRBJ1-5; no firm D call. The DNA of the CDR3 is TGTGCCAGCAGCCCGGTTCAGGTATATCAGCCCCAGCATTTT. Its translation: CASSPVQVYQPQHF.